The 21 T cell receptor beta chains below all came from one sample that was sequenced in a study of identical twins. From the 5' RACE reads, TCRdb called clonotypes with MiXCR, one entry per CDR3 protein. This sample has about 220,000 distinct CDR3 sequences, with about 6.7% found just once. This sample also belongs to another study, concerning T cells expressing NK-cell markers.

Material: CD8+ T cells sorted from blood. Every receptor here comes from a woman younger than 35 in good health.

This clonotype appeared a few times. The V and J genes are TRBV29-1 and TRBJ1-1; maybe TRBD1 (6 bases). The ends were cut back, 5 bases at V and 0 bases at J, with 10 bases in the middle. From germline, CDR1 is SQVTM and CDR2 ANQGSEA. The CDR3 covers 13 residues. As DNA, the CDR3 is TGCAGCGTTCTCCGGGACATGAACACTGAAGCTTTCTTT. This encodes CSVLRDMNTEAFF. Full variable domain (missing parts from reference TRBV29-1 and TRBJ1-1): SAVISQKPSRDICQRGTSLTIQCQVDSQVTMMFWYRQQPGQSLTLIATANQGSEATYESGFVIDKFPISRPNLTFSTLTVSNMSPEDSSIYLCSVLRDMNTEAFFGQGTRLTVV.

This clonotype has a handful of counts. The rearrangement uses TRBV27 and TRBJ1-2; possibly TRBD1 for D (6 bases). The CDR3 extends over 13 amino acids. Trimming removed 7 bases from V and 8 bases from J, with 17 bases in between. Germline V lookup: CDR1 MNHEY, CDR2 SMNVEV (reference sequence). This CDR3 is CASTNSLGQGYTF. CDR3 nucleotide sequence: TGTGCCAGCACTAACTCACTCGGACAGGGCTACACCTTC.

This clonotype showed up many times. This rearrangement joins TRBV5-6 to TRBJ1-1; 7 bases map to TRBD1. This CDR3 is built from 13 residues. Germline lookup yields CDR1 SGHDT and CDR2 YYEEEE. The J segment lost 3 bases and the V segment lost 5 bases, leaving 4 bases of the junction unmatched. CDR3 bases: TGTGCCAGCAGGGTACAGGGGCACACTGAAGCTTTCTTT. It translates to CASRVQGHTEAFF. Together with reference TRBV5-6 and TRBJ1-1, the CDR3 gives the full variable domain: DAGVTQSPTHLIKTRGQQVTLRCSPKSGHDTVSWYQQALGQGPQFIFQYYEEEERQRGNFPDRFSGHQFPNYSSELNVNALLLGDSALYLCASRVQGHTEAFFGQGTRLTVV.

This clonotype was found a few times. The chain links TRBV3-1 to TRBJ2-7; unclear D gene. Germline assignment: CDR1 LGHDT and CDR2 YNNKEL (reference sequence). The CDR3 has 12 residues. Trimming took off 4 bases at V and 5 bases at J, with 9 bases between the two ends. The CDR3 sequence is CASSLVEHEQYF. The CDR3 DNA sequence: TGTGCCAGCAGCCTAGTGGAGCACGAGCAGTACTTC.

V usage is TRBV29-1 and J usage is TRBJ2-4; D call uncertain. Germline values: CDR1 SQVTM, CDR2 ANQGSEA. This CDR3 has 12 residues. V was shortened by 4 bases and J by 3 bases, with 7 bases between the two germline ends. The CDR3 DNA is TGCAGCGTTGTCTGGGTCAAAAACATTCAGTACTTC. Translating gives CSVVWVKNIQYF.

Only a few counts were recorded for this clonotype. This chain joins TRBV13 and TRBJ1-1, with TRBD1 as a possible D gene (6 bases). This CDR3 spans 13 amino acids. The V gene's germline CDR1 is PRHDT and CDR2 FYEKMQ (reference sequence). Trimming shortened V by 2 bases and J by 4 bases, and 8 bases separated the two germline ends. The CDR3 bases are TGTGCCAGCAGCTTACAGGGGCCCACTGAAGCTTTCTTT. It translates to CASSLQGPTEAFF.

Many counts were recorded for this clonotype. The rearrangement joins TRBV3-1 to TRBJ1-1; tentatively, D is TRBD1 (6 bases). Trimming cost V 5 bases and J 4 bases, with 11 bases left between them. This CDR3 contains 13 residues. In germline, CDR1 is LGHDT, CDR2 YNNKEL (reference sequence). Here the CDR3 reads CASSGGGGTEAFF. Here the CDR3 DNA reads TGTGCCAGCAGCGGGGGAGGGGGCACTGAAGCTTTCTTT. Full variable domain (outside the CDR3, taken from reference TRBV3-1 and TRBJ1-1): DTAVSQTPKYLVTQMGNDKSIKCEQNLGHDTMYWYKQDSKKFLKIMFSYNNKELIINETVPNRFSPKSPDKAHLNLHINSLELGDSAVYFCASSGGGGTEAFFGQGTRLTVV.

This clonotype has at least ten counts. This chain links TRBV5-1 with TRBJ2-7, with D hard to call. The ends were cut back, 1 base at V and 6 bases at J, with 8 bases in the middle. CDR1 and CDR2 (germline): SGHRS, YFSETQ. The CDR3 is 12 residues long. Here the CDR3 reads CASSLSPFEQYF. CDR3 DNA sequence: TGCGCCAGCAGCTTGTCACCGTTCGAGCAGTACTTC.

In its sample, this clonotype was seen many times. The chain uses TRBV3-1 and TRBJ2-7, with 8 bases matching TRBD2. Germline V gene sequence: CDR1 LGHDT, CDR2 YNNKEL (reference sequence). The junction had 6 bases not matched to a gene; V was cut back by 5 bases and J by 3 bases. CDR3 size: 14 residues. CDR3 nucleotides: TGTGCCAGCAGCTCGGGACTAGGTGGCTACGAGCAGTACTTC. Translating gives CASSSGLGGYEQYF.

The chain uses TRBV19 and TRBJ1-2; possibly TRBD1 for D (5 bases). V was pared by 3 bases and J by 4 bases, with 12 bases between. CDR3 size: 14 residues. Germline lookup yields CDR1 LNHDA and CDR2 SQIVND (reference sequence). CDR3 sequence reads: CASSIPGRIYGYTF. CDR3 sequence (DNA): TGTGCCAGTAGTATCCCGGGACGGATCTATGGCTACACCTTC.

The gene calls are TRBV11-2 and TRBJ2-7; TRBD2 is a possible D gene (5 bases). V lost 0 bases and J 4 bases, leaving 16 bases between the germline ends. The CDR3 totals 16 residues. Germline V CDR1 and CDR2: SGHAT, FQNNGV. Written as DNA, the CDR3 is TGTGCCAGCAGCTTAGATAGCGAGCGGATGGGATACGAGCAGTACTTC. Translated: CASSLDSERMGYEQYF.

This rearrangement joins TRBV11-1 to TRBJ2-3; TRBD2 matches 11 bases. With V trimmed by 5 bases and J by 7 bases, 8 bases remained unmatched. Germline lookup yields CDR1 SGHAT and CDR2 FQDESV (reference sequence). The CDR3 consists of 15 residues. CDR3 amino acids: CASSQTSGGGNTQYF. CDR3 DNA sequence: TGTGCCAGCAGCCAAACTAGCGGGGGCGGAAATACGCAGTATTTT.

This chain links TRBV7-9 with TRBJ2-7; D gene unclear. CDR1 and CDR2 from the germline V gene are SEHNR and FQNEAQ (reference sequence). CDR3 length: 12 amino acids. V was clipped by 5 bases and J by 2 bases, with 7 bases between them. The CDR3 loop is CASSPHPYEQYF. The DNA of the CDR3 is TGTGCCAGCAGCCCCCACCCCTACGAGCAGTACTTC.

The sample holds a few counts of this clonotype. The rearrangement uses TRBV27 and TRBJ2-1; TRBD2 might be the D (5 bases). Looked up from germline, CDR1 is MNHEY and CDR2 is SMNVEV (reference sequence). With 4 bases removed from V and 6 bases from J, the gap between germline ends came to 25 bases. The CDR3 length is 18 residues. The CDR3 region has the DNA TGTGCCAGCAGTTCCGAGAGAATGACTACCCTCGAAGCCAATGAGCAGTTCTTC. It yields the protein CASSSERMTTLEANEQFF.

This clonotype showed up just a few times. This chain links TRBV5-6 with TRBJ2-1; 10 bases fit TRBD2. This CDR3 is 15 amino acids long. The germline CDR1 and CDR2 sequences are SGHDT and YYEEEE. The ends lost 3 bases at V and 14 bases at J; junction bases unmatched: 14. The CDR3 bases are TGTGCCAGCAGCTCCCCGAGCCAGCGGGAGGGCGGGGAGTTCTTC. As protein: CASSSPSQREGGEFF.

This clonotype was counted a few times. The CDR3 DNA reads as TGTGCCAGCAGCCTGAAGGCAGGACAAGAGACCCAGTACTTC. Translating it yields CASSLKAGQETQYF. The J gene is TRBJ2-5, the V gene TRBV5-5; D is uncertain. CDR3 length equals 14 residues. With 4 bases removed from V and 2 bases from J, the gap between germline ends came to 12 bases. CDR1 and CDR2 (germline): SGHKS, YYEKEE (reference sequence).

This clonotype was found a few times. This chain uses TRBV27 with TRBJ1-1, with a tentative D call TRBD1 (6 bases). The V gene lost 2 bases and the J gene lost 7 bases, with 11 bases spanning the gap. The germline gives CDR1 MNHEY, CDR2 SMNVEV (reference sequence). The CDR3 extends over 13 amino acids. CDR3 loop: CASSLGGGLEAFF. In DNA, the CDR3 is TGTGCCAGCAGTTTAGGGGGGGGCCTTGAAGCTTTCTTT.

This clonotype was counted only a few times. The chain carries TRBV20-1 and TRBJ1-1, with D hard to call. The CDR3 covers 11 residues. Trimming removed 2 bases at V and 4 bases at J, with 5 bases between. Germline assignment: CDR1 DFQATT and CDR2 SNEGSKA (reference sequence). Here the CDR3 reads CSARRVTEAFF. Written as DNA, the CDR3 is TGCAGTGCTAGAAGGGTCACTGAAGCTTTCTTT.

The chain joins TRBV27 to TRBJ2-4, with 8 bases that match TRBD2. Germline values: CDR1 MNHEY, CDR2 SMNVEV (reference sequence). The CDR3 spans 16 residues. V shed 5 bases and J 0 bases; nucleotides not matched to a gene: 6. CDR3 sequence (DNA): TGTGCCAGCAGTGTATTAGCGGGGCTAGCCAAAAACATTCAGTACTTC. Protein product: CASSVLAGLAKNIQYF.

The rearrangement links TRBV7-9 to TRBJ2-1; D is undetermined. The CDR3 extends over 17 amino acids. Trimming left V 5 bases short and J 6 bases short, with 23 bases between. The germline CDR1 and CDR2 sequences are SEHNR and FQNEAQ (reference sequence). CDR3 amino acids: CASSPSRRQRSLNEQFF. The CDR3 DNA is TGTGCCAGCAGCCCCAGCCGGCGCCAGAGGTCTCTCAATGAGCAGTTCTTC.

This clonotype has at least ten counts. The chain joins TRBV12-3 or TRBV12-4 to TRBJ2-1; no definite D call. The V end lost 8 bases, the J end lost 6 bases, and 14 bases lay between the germline ends. CDR3 length equals 13 residues. In DNA form, the CDR3 reads TGTGCCAGCTCTGAAACCCCCTCCAATGAGCAGTTCTTC. Translated: CASSETPSNEQFF.